A selection of T cell receptor beta chains follows, all from one sample in a study of OX40 agonist ivuxolimab in advanced cancers. Clones were read by immunoSEQ multiplex PCR, and TCRdb kept only the in-frame ones, dropping some. The table shows 86,000 or so clones, with 85% to 95% occurring only once. This sample comprised CD4+ or CD8+ T cells sorted from blood, obtained in a trial of the OX40 agonist ivuxolimab. The receptor set was obtained from an adult with an advanced solid tumor such as melanoma, head and neck, liver or kidney cancer. Each CDR3 is given with its conserved first and last residue. Each record gives: V gene, D gene, J gene, clone size, CDR3 protein, CDR3 DNA. The D gene is left open where the match is weak. Clone size, where shown, is once, few, many, or a class for clones that have expanded.

V: TRBV7-2
D: .
J: TRBJ1-5
size: once
CDR3: CASSLGPGARQPQHF
DNA: TGTGCCAGCAGCTTAGGACCGGGGGCAAGGCAGCCCCAGCATTTT

V: TRBV2
D: .
J: TRBJ2-3
size: .
CDR3: CASSGYQGSTDTQYF
DNA: TGTGCCAGCAGTGGGTATCAGGGCAGCACAGATACGCAGTATTTT

V: TRBV18
D: .
J: TRBJ1-5
size: .
CDR3: CASSPSAGSQPQHF
DNA: TGTGCCAGCTCACCGTCGGCGGGCAGTCAGCCCCAGCATTTT

V: TRBV4-1
D: .
J: TRBJ1-2
size: .
CDR3: CASSQDWAGTIYGYTF
DNA: TGCGCCAGCAGCCAAGATTGGGCGGGGACGATCTATGGCTACACCTTC

V: TRBV6-4
D: .
J: TRBJ1-2
size: .
CDR3: CASSDPGRTYGYTF
DNA: TGTGCCAGCAGTGATCCAGGGAGAACCTATGGCTACACCTTC

V: TRBV15
D: TRBD1
J: TRBJ2-1
size: .
CDR3: CATSTQGAADEQFF
DNA: TGTGCCACCAGCACACAGGGGGCGGCGGATGAGCAGTTCTTC

V: TRBV7-6
D: .
J: TRBJ1-2
size: medium-sized
CDR3: CASSPAAGGNGYTF
DNA: TGTGCCAGCAGCCCCGCCGCGGGGGGTAATGGCTACACCTTC

V: TRBV2
D: TRBD2
J: TRBJ2-5
size: .
CDR3: CASSLPGTSGGGETQYF
DNA: TGTGCCAGCTCCCTTCCCGGGACTAGCGGGGGGGGAGAGACCCAGTACTTC

V: TRBV25-1
D: .
J: TRBJ2-1
size: .
CDR3: CATILYNEQFF
DNA: TGTGCCACCATATTATACAATGAGCAGTTCTTC

V: TRBV6-1
D: .
J: TRBJ1-6
size: once
CDR3: CASSEQQGSWSPLHF
DNA: TGTGCCAGCAGTGAACAACAGGGTTCCTGGTCACCCCTCCACTTT

V: TRBV28
D: .
J: TRBJ2-3
size: .
CDR3: CASSTPPRGLGTDTQYF
DNA: TGTGCCAGCAGTACCCCCCCGCGGGGACTCGGCACAGATACGCAGTATTTT

V: TRBV27
D: .
J: TRBJ1-3
size: .
CDR3: CASSLFAGLSGNTIYF
DNA: TGTGCCAGCAGTTTATTTGCAGGCCTCTCTGGAAACACCATATATTTT

V: TRBV18
D: .
J: TRBJ1-1
size: .
CDR3: CASSPIPGGDTEAFF
DNA: TGTGCCAGCTCACCCATACCGGGAGGAGACACTGAAGCTTTCTTT

V: TRBV4-1
D: .
J: TRBJ1-5
size: .
CDR3: CASSQEVGDQPQHF
DNA: TGCGCCAGCAGCCAAGAGGTGGGGGATCAGCCCCAGCATTTT

V: TRBV5-6
D: TRBD2
J: TRBJ2-2
size: .
CDR3: CASGLAGGRAGELFF
DNA: TGTGCCAGCGGGCTAGCGGGGGGAAGAGCCGGGGAGCTGTTTTTT

V: TRBV30
D: TRBD1
J: TRBJ1-5
size: .
CDR3: CAWSVDRGNQPQHF
DNA: TGTGCCTGGAGTGTTGACAGGGGCAATCAGCCCCAGCATTTT

V: TRBV12-5
D: .
J: TRBJ2-5
size: .
CDR3: CASGLWAAGETQYF
DNA: TGTGCTAGTGGTTTGTGGGCGGCCGGGGAGACCCAGTACTTC

V: TRBV4-1
D: .
J: TRBJ1-5
size: once
CDR3: CASSQVYVGDSNQPQHF
DNA: TGCGCCAGCAGCCAAGTATACGTAGGGGATAGCAATCAGCCCCAGCATTTT

V: TRBV18
D: TRBD1
J: TRBJ1-6
size: .
CDR3: CASSLGTGTNSPLHF
DNA: TGTGCCAGCTCACTTGGGACAGGCACTAATTCACCCCTCCACTTT

V: TRBV27
D: .
J: TRBJ1-1
size: .
CDR3: CASILGGALGLNTEAFF
DNA: TGTGCCAGCATTCTAGGGGGTGCGCTAGGGCTGAACACTGAAGCTTTCTTT